This TCR beta chain comes out of a study of cytomegalovirus exposure and HLA in healthy donors. The PCR contained 60 Vbeta and 13 Jbeta primers. Clones were read by immunoSEQ multiplex PCR, and TCRdb kept only the in-frame ones, dropping some. This repertoire shows fewer than 250,000 clones, under 85% found once; its top ten account for roughly 1.6%. This clone was counted between two and nine times. Its specificity is unknown. V was clipped by 1 base and J by 3 bases; unmatched bases: 12. Germline V gene sequence: CDR1 MGHRA, CDR2 YSYEKL. CDR3 size: 18 residues. Points from the study as a whole: A highly shared variant cluster was judged a likely technical artifact.

The chain recombines TRBV4-1 with TRBJ1-3; TRBD1 matches 7 bases. This clonotype originated in a woman aged 18-29 years in good health and CMV-seronegative. Source material: PBMCs. CDR3 region: CASSQGTQGPRFGNTIYF. The CDR3 coding sequence is TGCGCCAGCAGCCAAGGTACACAGGGGCCACGTTTTGGAAACACCATATATTTT.